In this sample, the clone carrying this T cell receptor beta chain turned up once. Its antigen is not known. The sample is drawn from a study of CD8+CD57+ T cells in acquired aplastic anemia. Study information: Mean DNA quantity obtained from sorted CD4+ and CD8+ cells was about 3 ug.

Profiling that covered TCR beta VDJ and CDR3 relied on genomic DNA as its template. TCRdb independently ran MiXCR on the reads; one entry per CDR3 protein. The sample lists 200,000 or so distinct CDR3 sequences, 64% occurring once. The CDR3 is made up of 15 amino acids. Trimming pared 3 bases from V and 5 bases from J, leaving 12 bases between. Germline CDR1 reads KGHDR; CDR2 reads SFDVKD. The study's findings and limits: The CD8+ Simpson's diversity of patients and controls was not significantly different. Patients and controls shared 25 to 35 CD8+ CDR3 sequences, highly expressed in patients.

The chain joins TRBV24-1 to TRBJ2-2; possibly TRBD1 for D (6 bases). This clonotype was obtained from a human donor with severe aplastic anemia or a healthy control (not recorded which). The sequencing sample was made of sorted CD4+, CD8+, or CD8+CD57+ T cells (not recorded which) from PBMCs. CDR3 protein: CATSDAGVETGELFF. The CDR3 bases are TGTGCCACCAGTGATGCAGGGGTTGAGACCGGGGAGCTGTTTTTT.